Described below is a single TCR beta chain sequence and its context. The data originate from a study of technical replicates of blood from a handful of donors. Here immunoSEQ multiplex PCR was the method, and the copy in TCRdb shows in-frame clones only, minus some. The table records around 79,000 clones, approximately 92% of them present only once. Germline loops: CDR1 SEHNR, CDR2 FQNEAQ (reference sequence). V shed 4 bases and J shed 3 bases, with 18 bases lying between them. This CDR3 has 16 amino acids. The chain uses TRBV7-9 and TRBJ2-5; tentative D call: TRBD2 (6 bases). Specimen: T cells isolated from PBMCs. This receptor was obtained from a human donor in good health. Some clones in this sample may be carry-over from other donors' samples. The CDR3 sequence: CASSSTFRDLEETQYF. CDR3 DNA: TGTGCCAGCAGCTCAACCTTTAGGGACTTGGAAGAGACCCAGTACTTC.